This is a list of T cell receptor beta chains from one sample in a study of glioma-infiltrating T cells. TCRdb processed the multiplex PCR reads anew with MiXCR; each CDR3 protein has one entry. Found here are approximately 190,000 distinct CDR3 sequences, 25% to 35% of them singletons; the top ten hold about 19%. The source material was glioma tissue, nonneoplastic brain tissue, or PBMCs (not recorded which). The receptors were gathered from a human donor with low-grade glioma or glioblastoma, undergoing nonglioma brain surgery, or in good health (not recorded which). Both conserved end residues are part of each CDR3. Each record gives: D gene, V gene, clone size, J gene, CDR3 DNA, CDR3 protein. The D gene is left open where the match is weak. Clone size is shown for a subset of rows, as once, few, many or a class of expanded clone.

d_gene: -
v_gene: TRBV4-1
abundance: many
j_gene: TRBJ1-2
CDR3nt: TGCGCCAGCAGCCCCGCGGGGGTCGACTATGGCTACACCTTC
CDR3aa: CASSPAGVDYGYTF

d_gene: TRBD2
v_gene: TRBV7-8
abundance: many
j_gene: TRBJ2-1
CDR3nt: TGTGCCAGCAGCTTAGTAAACCGGGGACTATTCTACAATGAGCAGTTCTTC
CDR3aa: CASSLVNRGLFYNEQFF

d_gene: -
v_gene: TRBV4-1
abundance: -
j_gene: TRBJ1-5
CDR3nt: TGCGCCAGCAGCGACGGGGTTTGGAGCAATCAGCCCCAGCATTTT
CDR3aa: CASSDGVWSNQPQHF

d_gene: TRBD2
v_gene: TRBV7-9
abundance: many
j_gene: TRBJ2-5
CDR3nt: TGTGCCAGCAGCCCGGTCGGGACTACCCAAGAGACCCAGTACTTC
CDR3aa: CASSPVGTTQETQYF

d_gene: -
v_gene: TRBV27
abundance: many
j_gene: TRBJ2-7
CDR3nt: TGTGCCAGCAGTTTCTTTCCAACCTCCTACGAGCAGTACTTC
CDR3aa: CASSFFPTSYEQYF

d_gene: TRBD1
v_gene: TRBV10-3
abundance: many
j_gene: TRBJ1-1
CDR3nt: TGTGCCATCAGTGATGCGGGACAGGGGGCATATGCTTTCTTT
CDR3aa: CAISDAGQGAYAFF

d_gene: -
v_gene: TRBV5-1
abundance: many
j_gene: TRBJ1-1
CDR3nt: TGCGCCAGCAGCCCCCGGGAGGGTGGGAACACTGAAGCTTTCTTT
CDR3aa: CASSPREGGNTEAFF

d_gene: -
v_gene: TRBV7-2
abundance: many
j_gene: TRBJ2-1
CDR3nt: TGTGCCAGCAGCCCGGACAGTGGCTCCTACAATGAGCAGTTCTTC
CDR3aa: CASSPDSGSYNEQFF

d_gene: TRBD2
v_gene: TRBV6-5
abundance: many
j_gene: TRBJ2-2
CDR3nt: TGTGCCAGCAGTTACCCCCAGGGAGCGGGAGTTTCCGGGGAGCTGTTTTTT
CDR3aa: CASSYPQGAGVSGELFF

d_gene: TRBD2
v_gene: TRBV4-1
abundance: many
j_gene: TRBJ2-7
CDR3nt: TGCGCCAGCAGCCACACTAGCGCGGGGTCCTACGAGCAGTACTTC
CDR3aa: CASSHTSAGSYEQYF

d_gene: -
v_gene: TRBV19
abundance: -
j_gene: TRBJ2-1
CDR3nt: TGTGCCAGTAGGGCGGGGTCTCGGGGTTTCACCTACAATGAGCAGTTCTTC
CDR3aa: CASRAGSRGFTYNEQFF

d_gene: TRBD1
v_gene: TRBV4-1
abundance: few
j_gene: TRBJ1-1
CDR3nt: TGCGCCAGCAGCCAAAACAGGGGGAATGGTGGAGCTTTCTTT
CDR3aa: CASSQNRGNGGAFF

d_gene: -
v_gene: TRBV27
abundance: many
j_gene: TRBJ2-3
CDR3nt: TGTGCCAGCAGTTTATCGAGTAGGCCTACGTTTGATACGCAGTATTTT
CDR3aa: CASSLSSRPTFDTQYF

d_gene: -
v_gene: TRBV7-2
abundance: -
j_gene: TRBJ2-3
CDR3nt: TGTGCCAGCAGCTTAGGGGAAGCGAGCCGCACAGATACGCAGTATTTT
CDR3aa: CASSLGEASRTDTQYF

d_gene: -
v_gene: TRBV6-2/TRBV6-3
abundance: few
j_gene: TRBJ2-2
CDR3nt: TGTGCCAGTAGCCAAGATCAAGTGCGGCCGAACACCGGGGAGCTGTTTTTT
CDR3aa: CASSQDQVRPNTGELFF

d_gene: TRBD1
v_gene: TRBV3-1
abundance: -
j_gene: TRBJ1-1
CDR3nt: TGTGCCAGCAGCCAAGATCGGGGGGACAGGGGAGGGGACACTGAAGCTTTCTTT
CDR3aa: CASSQDRGDRGGDTEAFF

d_gene: TRBD1
v_gene: TRBV4-3
abundance: few
j_gene: TRBJ1-4
CDR3nt: TGCGCCAGCAGCCAAGGTTACAGCCAGGGGGGGGAAAAACTGTTTTTT
CDR3aa: CASSQGYSQGGEKLFF

d_gene: -
v_gene: TRBV9
abundance: few
j_gene: TRBJ1-2
CDR3nt: TGTGCCAGCAGCGTAGGATGGGGGTTAGGGGGCTACACCTTC
CDR3aa: CASSVGWGLGGYTF

d_gene: -
v_gene: TRBV6-6
abundance: many
j_gene: TRBJ2-7
CDR3nt: TGTGCCAGCAGTTACCGGTCGGACCGCTACGAGCAGTACTTC
CDR3aa: CASSYRSDRYEQYF

d_gene: TRBD1
v_gene: TRBV19
abundance: many
j_gene: TRBJ2-5
CDR3nt: TGTGCCAGTAGTAGGAACAGGGGGTACCAAGAGACCCAGTACTTC
CDR3aa: CASSRNRGYQETQYF

d_gene: -
v_gene: TRBV7-8
abundance: many
j_gene: TRBJ2-1
CDR3nt: TGTGCCAGCAGCTTAGCGGGGAGGCCGGAGCAGTTCTTC
CDR3aa: CASSLAGRPEQFF

d_gene: TRBD1
v_gene: TRBV7-2
abundance: many
j_gene: TRBJ2-5
CDR3nt: TGTGCCAGCAGCCAGGACAGGGCCGCGGAGACCCAGTACTTC
CDR3aa: CASSQDRAAETQYF

d_gene: -
v_gene: TRBV3-1
abundance: -
j_gene: TRBJ2-1
CDR3nt: TGTGCCAGCAGCCAAGACCCTAGCGACCAGTACAATGAGCAGTTCTTC
CDR3aa: CASSQDPSDQYNEQFF

d_gene: -
v_gene: TRBV20-1
abundance: many
j_gene: TRBJ2-5
CDR3nt: TGCAGTGCTCGACGACAGGAGACCCAGTACTTC
CDR3aa: CSARRQETQYF

d_gene: -
v_gene: TRBV25-1
abundance: many
j_gene: TRBJ1-1
CDR3nt: TGTGCCAGCAGAACGGGGAACACTGAAGCTTTCTTT
CDR3aa: CASRTGNTEAFF

d_gene: TRBD2
v_gene: TRBV28
abundance: many
j_gene: TRBJ2-7
CDR3nt: TGTGCCAGCAGTTCACCGGGACTAGCGGGATCGGGTCTCGAGCAGTACTTC
CDR3aa: CASSSPGLAGSGLEQYF

d_gene: -
v_gene: TRBV12-3/TRBV12-4
abundance: -
j_gene: TRBJ2-3
CDR3nt: TGTGCCAGCAGTTACCTCCCAGATACGCAGTATTTT
CDR3aa: CASSYLPDTQYF

d_gene: -
v_gene: TRBV28
abundance: many
j_gene: TRBJ1-2
CDR3nt: TGTGCCAGCCGGACACCTAACTATGGCTACACCTTC
CDR3aa: CASRTPNYGYTF

d_gene: -
v_gene: TRBV4-3
abundance: many
j_gene: TRBJ2-1
CDR3nt: TGCGCCAGCAGCCAAGAGGGCAGGGCGGATGAGCAGTTCTTC
CDR3aa: CASSQEGRADEQFF

d_gene: TRBD2
v_gene: TRBV7-6
abundance: many
j_gene: TRBJ2-2
CDR3nt: TGTGCCACCGTCGCGGGAGGATCCACCGGGGAGCTGTTTTTT
CDR3aa: CATVAGGSTGELFF

d_gene: -
v_gene: TRBV7-9
abundance: -
j_gene: TRBJ2-1
CDR3nt: TGTGCCAGCAGCCCCGGGACAAGGGGCTTGCGTGAGCAGTTCTTC
CDR3aa: CASSPGTRGLREQFF